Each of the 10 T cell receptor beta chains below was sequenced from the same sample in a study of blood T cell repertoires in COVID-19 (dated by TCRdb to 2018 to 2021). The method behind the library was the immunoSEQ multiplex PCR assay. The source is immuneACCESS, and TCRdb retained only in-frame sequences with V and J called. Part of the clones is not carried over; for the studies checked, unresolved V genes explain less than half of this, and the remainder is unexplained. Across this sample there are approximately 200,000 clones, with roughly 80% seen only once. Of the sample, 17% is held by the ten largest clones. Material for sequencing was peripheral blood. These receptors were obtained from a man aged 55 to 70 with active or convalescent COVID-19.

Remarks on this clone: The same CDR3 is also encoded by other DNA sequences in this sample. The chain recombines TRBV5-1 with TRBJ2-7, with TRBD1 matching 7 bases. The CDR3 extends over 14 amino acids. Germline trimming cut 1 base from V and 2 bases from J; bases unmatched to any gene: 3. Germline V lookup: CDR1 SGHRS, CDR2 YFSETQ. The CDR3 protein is CASSLRQGPYEQYF. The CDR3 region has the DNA TGCGCCAGCAGCTTGAGACAGGGCCCCTACGAGCAGTACTTC.

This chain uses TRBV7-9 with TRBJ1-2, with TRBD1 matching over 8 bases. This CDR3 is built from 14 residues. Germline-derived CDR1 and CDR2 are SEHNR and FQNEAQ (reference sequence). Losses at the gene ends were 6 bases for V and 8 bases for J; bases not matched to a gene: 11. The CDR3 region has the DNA TGTGCCAGCAGTCGGGACAGGAGTCGACTGGGCTACACCTTC. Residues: CASSRDRSRLGYTF.

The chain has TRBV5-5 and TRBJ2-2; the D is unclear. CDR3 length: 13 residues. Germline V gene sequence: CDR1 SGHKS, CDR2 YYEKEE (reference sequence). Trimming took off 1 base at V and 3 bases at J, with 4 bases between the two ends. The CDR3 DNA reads TGTGCCAGCAGCTTGCAGGACACCGGGGAGCTGTTTTTT. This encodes CASSLQDTGELFF.

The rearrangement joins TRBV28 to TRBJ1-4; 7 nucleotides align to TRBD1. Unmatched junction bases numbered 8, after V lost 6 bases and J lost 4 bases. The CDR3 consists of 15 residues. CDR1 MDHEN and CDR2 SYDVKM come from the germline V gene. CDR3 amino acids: CASRQPGQRNEKLFF. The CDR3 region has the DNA TGTGCCAGCAGACAGCCGGGACAGCGTAATGAAAAACTGTTTTTT.

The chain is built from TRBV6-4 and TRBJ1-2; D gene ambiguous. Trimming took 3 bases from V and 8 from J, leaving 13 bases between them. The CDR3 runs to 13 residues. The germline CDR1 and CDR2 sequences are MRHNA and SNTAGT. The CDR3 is CASSDGSGNGYTF. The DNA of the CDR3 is TGTGCCAGCAGTGATGGGTCAGGAAACGGCTACACCTTC.

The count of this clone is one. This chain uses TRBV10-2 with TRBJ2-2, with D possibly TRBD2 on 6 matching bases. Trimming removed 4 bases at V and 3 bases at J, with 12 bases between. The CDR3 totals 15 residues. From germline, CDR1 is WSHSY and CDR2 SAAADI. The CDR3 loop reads CASSGGTGYTGELFF. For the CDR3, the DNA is TGCGCCAGCAGTGGCGGGACTGGCTACACCGGGGAGCTGTTTTTT.

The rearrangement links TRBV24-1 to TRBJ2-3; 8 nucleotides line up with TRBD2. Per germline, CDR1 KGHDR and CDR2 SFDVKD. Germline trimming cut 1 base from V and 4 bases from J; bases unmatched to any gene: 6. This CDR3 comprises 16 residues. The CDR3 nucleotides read TGTGCCACCAGTGATTTTGGACTAGCCAGTGCAGATACGCAGTATTTT. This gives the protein CATSDFGLASADTQYF.

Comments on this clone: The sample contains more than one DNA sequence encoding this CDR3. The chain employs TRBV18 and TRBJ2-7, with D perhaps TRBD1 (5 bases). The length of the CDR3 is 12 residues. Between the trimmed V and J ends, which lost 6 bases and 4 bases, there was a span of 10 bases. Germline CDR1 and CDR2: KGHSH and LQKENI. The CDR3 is CASSPDSYEQYF. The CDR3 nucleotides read TGTGCCAGCTCGCCAGACAGTTACGAGCAGTACTTC.

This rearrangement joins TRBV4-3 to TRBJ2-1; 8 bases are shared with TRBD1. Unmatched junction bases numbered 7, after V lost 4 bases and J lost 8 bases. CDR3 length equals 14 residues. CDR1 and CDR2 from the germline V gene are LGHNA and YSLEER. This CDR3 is CASSLTGELDEQFF. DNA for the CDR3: TGCGCCAGCAGCCTGACAGGGGAATTGGATGAGCAGTTCTTC.

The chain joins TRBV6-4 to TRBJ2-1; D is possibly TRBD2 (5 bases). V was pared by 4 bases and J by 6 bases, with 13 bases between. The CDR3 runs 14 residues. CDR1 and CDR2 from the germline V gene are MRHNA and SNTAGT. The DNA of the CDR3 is TGTGCCAGCAGTGTAGAGTCCGGAGGCAATGAGCAGTTCTTC. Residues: CASSVESGGNEQFF.